This T cell receptor (beta chain) was captured in a study of blood T cell repertoires in COVID-19. V shed 0 bases, J shed 4 bases, and the junction held 3 bases outside the gene matches. The length of the CDR3 is 17 residues. Germline V gives CDR1 SGHKS, CDR2 YYEKEE (reference sequence). The data were produced by immunoSEQ multiplex PCR, yet TCRdb's version contains in-frame clones alone and is incomplete. This sample carries 70,000 to 95,000 clones, about 85% of them seen once, and the ten largest clones take 10% to 15%. The sample comprised peripheral blood. This chain links TRBV5-5 with TRBJ2-1; 14 bases match TRBD2. The TCR sequence derives from a woman in her 70s with active or convalescent COVID-19. The CDR3, as DNA: TGTGCCAGCAGCTTGGGACTAGCGGGGGGGCAATACAATGAGCAGTTCTTC. It specifies CASSLGLAGGQYNEQFF.